The entry below describes one T cell receptor beta chain. This sample was included in a study of cytomegalovirus exposure and HLA in healthy donors. Germline CDR1 and CDR2: SNHLY and FYNNEI. V gave up 5 bases and J gave up 1 base, with 9 bases separating them. This CDR3 is built from 14 residues. The PCR was carried out with 60 Vbeta primers and 13 Jbeta primers. The assay was immunoSEQ multiplex PCR, and TCRdb's table has in-frame clones only and misses some. The sample comprises 75,000 to 90,000 clones, around 70% of which are singletons, and about a fifth rests with the top ten. The chain uses TRBV2 and TRBJ1-5; D is perhaps TRBD1 (5 bases). Specimen: PBMCs. This clonotype originated in a man aged 25-40 years in good health and CMV-seropositive. The chain's CDR3 is CASSPTVSNQPQHF. CDR3 DNA sequence: TGTGCCAGCAGTCCGACAGTGAGCAATCAGCCCCAGCATTTT. Full variable domain (missing parts from reference TRBV2 and TRBJ1-5): EPEVTQTPSHQVTQMGQEVILRCVPISNHLYFYWYRQILGQKVEFLVSFYNNEISEKSEIFDDQFSVERPDGSNFTLKIRSTKLEDSAMYFCASSPTVSNQPQHFGDGTRLSIL.